These 8 T cell receptor beta chains came from one sample sequenced in a study of PD-L1 blockade in urothelial cancer. Produced via immunoSEQ multiplex PCR; TCRdb's table is partial and in-frame only. The data show 100,000 or so clones, about 89% seen once. The sample consisted of PBMCs, taken around atezolizumab (anti-PD-L1) treatment. These receptors were obtained from a woman older than 75 with urothelial cancer.

CDR3 coding DNA: TGTGCCAGCAGCGTAGAGGCGGGACTAGCGCAGACCGGGGAGCTGTTTTTT. It codes for CASSVEAGLAQTGELFF. This chain connects TRBV9 to TRBJ2-2, with TRBD2 matching 10 bases. The V segment lost 0 bases and the J segment 5 bases; nucleotides outside the gene matches: 7. The length of the CDR3 is 17 residues. CDR1 and CDR2 from the germline V gene are SGDLS and YYNGEE.

The chain is built from TRBV28 and TRBJ1-5; D is possibly TRBD1 (6 bases). Germline CDR1 reads MDHEN; CDR2 reads SYDVKM. The V end was cut by 6 bases, the J end by 6 bases, with 24 bases between. The CDR3 runs 17 residues. The CDR3 protein is CASSTRASDSLGQPQHF. CDR3 sequence (DNA): TGTGCCAGCAGCACGAGAGCCTCGGACAGTTTGGGTCAGCCCCAGCATTTT.

This chain uses TRBV25-1 with TRBJ2-7, with D unresolved. From germline, CDR1 is MGHDK and CDR2 SYGVNS. V shed 4 bases and J shed 4 bases, with 5 bases lying between them. The length of the CDR3 is 11 residues. In DNA form, the CDR3 reads TGTGCCAGCAGTGCAGGATACGAGCAGTACTTC. Translated, it gives CASSAGYEQYF.

As concerns this clone: The sample carries other DNA sequences with the same CDR3. The CDR3 DNA sequence: TGTGCCAGCAGTCGGACTAGCGATTACGAGCAGTACTTC. Its protein product is CASSRTSDYEQYF. The chain uses TRBV2 and TRBJ2-7; 9 positions match TRBD2. The CDR3 runs to 13 residues. The V gene's germline CDR1 is SNHLY and CDR2 FYNNEI. Trimming cost V 5 bases and J 4 bases; bases outside gene matches: 3.

This chain joins TRBV28 and TRBJ2-3, with a tentative D call TRBD2 (7 bases). CDR1 is MDHEN, CDR2 SYDVKM, per germline. The CDR3 has 19 residues. Trimming cost V 3 bases and J 5 bases, with 27 bases left between them. The CDR3 loop is CASSFWGRGVTSEEDTQYF. CDR3 sequence (DNA): TGTGCCAGCAGTTTTTGGGGTAGGGGGGTCACTAGCGAGGAAGATACGCAGTATTTT.

The gene calls are TRBV4-2 and TRBJ2-7; 9 nucleotides match TRBD1. Germline lookup yields CDR1 LGHNA and CDR2 YNFKEQ. The CDR3 is made up of 13 amino acids. The trim removed 8 bases at V and 3 bases at J, leaving 5 bases unmatched. DNA of the CDR3: TGTGCCAGCGGTCAGGACAGGGGCTACGAGCAGTACTTC. This translates into CASGQDRGYEQYF.

The chain is built from TRBV5-5 and TRBJ1-2; 7 nucleotides line up with TRBD1. This CDR3 contains 14 residues. Germline CDR1 reads SGHKS; CDR2 reads YYEKEE (reference sequence). Losses at the gene ends were 0 bases for V and 6 bases for J; bases not matched to a gene: 5. The CDR3 bases are TGTGCCAGCAGCTTGGGATTCGGGACAGATGGCTACACCTTC. Its protein is CASSLGFGTDGYTF.

The chain has TRBV5-4 and TRBJ2-5; TRBD2 is a possible D gene (6 bases). CDR1 and CDR2 from the germline V gene are SGHNT and YYREEE (reference sequence). Trimming pared 4 bases from V and 5 bases from J, leaving 24 bases between. This CDR3 has 17 residues. The CDR3 sequence: CASSVASWVAAGETQYF. DNA for the CDR3: TGTGCCAGCAGCGTCGCCTCATGGGTAGCGGCGGGGGAGACCCAGTACTTC.